This entry lists 22 T cell receptor beta chains sequenced from one sample in a study of OX40 agonist ivuxolimab in advanced cancers. The repertoire was sequenced with immunoSEQ multiplex PCR; TCRdb's copy has only in-frame clones and lacks some. The data show around 40,000 clones, under 85% seen once. This specimen was CD4+ or CD8+ T cells sorted from blood, taken in a trial of the OX40 agonist ivuxolimab. These receptors all come from an adult with an advanced solid tumor such as melanoma, head and neck, liver or kidney cancer.

The chain uses TRBV28 and TRBJ1-3; perhaps TRBD1 as D (6 bases). The germline CDR1 and CDR2 sequences are MDHEN and SYDVKM. Between the trimmed V and J ends, which lost 6 bases and 2 bases, there was a span of 8 bases. CDR3 length: 13 amino acids. This CDR3 reads CASRQGPGNTIYF. As DNA, the CDR3 is TGTGCCAGCAGACAGGGTCCTGGAAACACCATATATTTT.

The J gene is TRBJ2-7, the V gene TRBV5-6; either TRBD1 or TRBD2 may fit D (5 bases each). The CDR3 has 12 amino acids. Germline CDR1 reads SGHDT; CDR2 reads YYEEEE. The V and J ends lost 8 bases and 2 bases respectively, with 11 bases between them. The CDR3 is CASSWGTYEQYF. CDR3 DNA sequence: TGTGCCAGTTCCTGGGGGACCTACGAGCAGTACTTC.

In its sample, this clone was seen a few times. The V call is TRBV5-1, the J call TRBJ2-1; D might be TRBD2 (6 bases). The germline V gene has CDR1 SGHRS and CDR2 YFSETQ. This CDR3 has 14 amino acids. V was clipped by 4 bases and J by 5 bases, with 13 bases between them. The CDR3 spells CASSPGLPNNEQFF. The CDR3 nucleotides are TGCGCCAGCAGCCCGGGACTCCCCAACAATGAGCAGTTCTTC.

The chain has TRBV6-6 and TRBJ1-1; D perhaps matches TRBD1 (5 bases). Trimming cost V 7 bases and J 0 bases, with 15 bases left between them. CDR1 is MNHNY and CDR2 is SVGAGI in the germline V gene (reference sequence). The CDR3 extends over 15 amino acids. This CDR3 reads CASIGYRILNTEAFF. The DNA of the CDR3 is TGTGCCAGCATTGGGTACAGGATACTGAACACTGAAGCTTTCTTT.

The genes are TRBV12-2 and TRBJ2-5; TRBD2 is taken as the D call from the table, unchecked against the DNA. TRBV12-2 is reported as a pseudogene. CDR3 length equals 18 residues. CDR3 amino acids: CASRLVGTSGGLQETQYF. The CDR3 DNA follows: TGTGCAAGTCGCTTAGTAGGGACTAGCGGGGGGCTCCAAGAGACCCAGTACTTC.

This chain joins TRBV5-1 and TRBJ2-1, with 12 bases that match TRBD2. This CDR3 region has 15 residues. The trim removed 0 bases at V and 10 bases at J, leaving 5 bases unmatched. Germline V lookup: CDR1 SGHRS, CDR2 YFSETQ. The CDR3 loop reads CASSLGLAGEGEQFF. CDR3 DNA sequence: TGCGCCAGCAGCTTGGGACTAGCGGGAGAGGGGGAGCAGTTCTTC. Full variable domain (remainder filled in from reference TRBV5-1 and TRBJ2-1): KAGVTQTPRYLIKTRGQQVTLSCSPISGHRSVSWYQQTPGQGLQFLFEYFSETQRNKGNFPGRFSGRQFSNSRSEMNVSTLELGDSALYLCASSLGLAGEGEQFFGPGTRLTVL.

The V gene is TRBV19, the J gene TRBJ2-5; D is uncertain. The germline V gene encodes CDR1 LNHDA and CDR2 SQIVND (reference sequence). V was clipped by 6 bases and J by 0 bases, with 8 bases between them. This CDR3 has 13 residues. CDR3: CASRTGHQETQYF. CDR3 bases: TGTGCCAGTAGAACCGGCCACCAAGAGACCCAGTACTTC. Full variable domain (rest looked up from reference TRBV19 and TRBJ2-5): DGGITQSPKYLFRKEGQNVTLSCEQNLNHDAMYWYRQDPGQGLRLIYYSQIVNDFQKGDIAEGYSVSREKKESFPLTVTSAQKNPTAFYLCASRTGHQETQYFGPGTRLLVL.

V usage is TRBV2 and J usage is TRBJ2-3, with 7 bases matching TRBD2. The CDR3 is made up of 18 amino acids. The V and J ends lost 4 bases and 5 bases, in that order; junction bases with no gene match: 18. From germline, CDR1 is SNHLY and CDR2 FYNNEI. This CDR3 is CASSVPSGGGYRIDTQYF. CDR3 DNA sequence: TGTGCCAGCAGTGTCCCGTCGGGAGGTGGCTACCGAATAGATACGCAGTATTTT.

This sequence joins TRBV4-3 and TRBJ1-2; D might be TRBD1 (6 bases). From germline, CDR1 is LGHNA and CDR2 YSLEER. This CDR3 region has 17 residues. The V end lost 4 bases, the J end lost 4 bases, and 22 bases lay between the germline ends. CDR3 coding DNA: TGCGCCAGCAGCCCCAACAGGGTCTTGGCTTTAGGCTATGGCTACACCTTC. It yields the protein CASSPNRVLALGYGYTF.

V is TRBV10-3 and J is TRBJ1-1, with D hard to call. With 8 bases removed from V and 0 bases from J, the gap between germline ends came to 7 bases. The germline gives CDR1 ENHRY, CDR2 SYGVKD. This CDR3 spans 12 amino acids. This CDR3 is CAIGELNTEAFF. The CDR3 bases are TGTGCCATCGGGGAATTGAACACTGAAGCTTTCTTT.

The chain employs TRBV11-3 and TRBJ2-1; maybe TRBD2 (6 bases). Germline CDR1 reads SGHNT; CDR2 reads YENEEA. The V end was cut by 4 bases, the J end by 4 bases, with 11 bases between. The CDR3 is made up of 14 amino acids. CDR3 region: CASSSPEGYNEQFF. In DNA form, the CDR3 reads TGTGCCAGCAGCTCTCCGGAGGGTTACAATGAGCAGTTCTTC.

V usage is TRBV4-1 and J usage is TRBJ2-7; possibly TRBD2 for D (5 bases). Germline lookup yields CDR1 MGHRA and CDR2 YSYEKL. The CDR3 runs 15 residues. V was trimmed by 0 bases and J by 3 bases, leaving 12 bases between them. The CDR3 bases are TGCGCCAGCAGCCAAGATGGCTCGGACTTCTACGAGCAGTACTTC. Residues: CASSQDGSDFYEQYF.

This clone was seen only a few times. The V gene is TRBV30, the J gene TRBJ2-5, with D possibly matching TRBD2 (6 bases). The germline V gene encodes CDR1 GTSNPN and CDR2 SVGIG (reference sequence). The germline V and J ends were trimmed by 3 bases and 2 bases, with 13 bases remaining between them. CDR3 length equals 14 residues. The CDR3 region has the DNA TGTGCCTGGAGGCCTTGGGGGGTACAAGAGACCCAGTACTTC. Protein: CAWRPWGVQETQYF.

The chain uses TRBV5-6 and TRBJ2-5, with 15 positions matching TRBD2. V lost 4 bases, J lost 5 bases, and 15 bases stayed unmatched. This CDR3 spans 19 amino acids. Germline CDR1 and CDR2: SGHDT and YYEEEE. CDR3 sequence (DNA): TGTGCCAGCAGCCCAGGACTAGCGGGAGGGCCATTGGGTTTCGAGACCCAGTACTTC. Its translation is CASSPGLAGGPLGFETQYF.

This chain connects TRBV5-4 to TRBJ2-2; unclear D gene. CDR1 SGHNT and CDR2 YYREEE come from the germline V gene (reference sequence). This CDR3 contains 13 residues. Trimming removed 2 bases at V and 6 bases at J, with 8 bases between. The CDR3: CASSLEPSGELFF. The DNA for the CDR3 is TGTGCCAGCAGCTTAGAGCCCTCCGGGGAGCTGTTTTTT.

This clone has only a few counts. This chain connects TRBV9 to TRBJ1-1; TRBD1 is a possible D gene (5 bases). Germline CDR1 reads SGDLS; CDR2 reads YYNGEE. The V and J ends lost 8 bases and 8 bases respectively, with 13 bases between them. CDR3 length: 11 amino acids. The CDR3 region is CARGTTEEAFF. The CDR3 DNA sequence: TGTGCCAGAGGAACGACAGAAGAAGCTTTCTTT.

The V and J genes are TRBV5-1 and TRBJ2-5, with D hard to call. Trimming left V 3 bases short and J 4 bases short, with 4 bases between. The CDR3 loop spans 11 amino acids. Germline values: CDR1 SGHRS, CDR2 YFSETQ. CDR3 sequence: CASSSAETQYF. The CDR3 DNA follows: TGCGCCAGCAGCTCAGCAGAGACCCAGTACTTC.

This clone was observed a few times. The gene calls are TRBV9 and TRBJ2-1; D remains ambiguous. CDR1 is SGDLS, CDR2 YYNGEE, per germline. The CDR3 runs 12 residues. Trimming removed 0 bases at V and 6 bases at J, with 4 bases between. The CDR3 is CASSVGLNEQFF. The CDR3, as DNA: TGTGCCAGCAGCGTAGGCCTCAATGAGCAGTTCTTC.

The genes are TRBV4-3 and TRBJ2-2, with TRBD2 as a possible D gene (5 bases). Looked up from germline, CDR1 is LGHNA and CDR2 is YSLEER. V lost 0 bases and J lost 0, with 11 bases in between. The CDR3 sequence is 17 residues long. CDR3 residues: CASSQEEERSNTGELFF. The CDR3 DNA follows: TGCGCCAGCAGCCAAGAGGAGGAAAGATCGAACACCGGGGAGCTGTTTTTT.

The V gene is TRBV5-1, the J gene TRBJ2-3; tentative D call: TRBD2 (5 bases). With 10 bases removed from V and 8 bases from J, the gap between germline ends came to 29 bases. Germline lookup yields CDR1 SGHRS and CDR2 YFSETQ. This CDR3 spans 16 amino acids. CDR3 residues: CADISTLAGLEGTQYF. The CDR3 nucleotides read TGCGCCGACATCTCCACCCTGGCGGGTCTCGAGGGTACGCAGTATTTT.

CDR3 region: CASSILAGGGVEQFF. As DNA, the CDR3 is TGTGCCAGCAGTATTCTAGCGGGAGGGGGGGTTGAGCAGTTCTTC. V and J are TRBV27 and TRBJ2-1; 12 bases line up with TRBD2. Per the germline V gene, CDR1 is MNHEY and CDR2 is SMNVEV (reference sequence). After removal of 5 bases from V and 9 bases from J, the junction contained 8 bases not matched to a gene. The CDR3 has 15 residues.

The table lists this clone with a few counts. V is TRBV10-3 and J is TRBJ2-7; D may be TRBD2 (6 bases). The germline V gene encodes CDR1 ENHRY and CDR2 SYGVKD. The CDR3 sequence is 15 residues long. V was trimmed by 3 bases and J by 0 bases, leaving 12 bases between them. The CDR3 DNA is TGTGCCATCAGTGATGGCGGGGTCCTCTCCTACGAGCAGTACTTC. It is translated as CAISDGGVLSYEQYF.